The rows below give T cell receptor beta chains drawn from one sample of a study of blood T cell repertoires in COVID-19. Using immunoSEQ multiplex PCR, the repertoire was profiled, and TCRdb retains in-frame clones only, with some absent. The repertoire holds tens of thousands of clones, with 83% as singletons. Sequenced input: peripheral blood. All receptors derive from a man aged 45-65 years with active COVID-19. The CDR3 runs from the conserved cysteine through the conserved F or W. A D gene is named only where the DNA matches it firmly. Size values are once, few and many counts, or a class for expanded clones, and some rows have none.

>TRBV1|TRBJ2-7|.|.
CTSSPGDRGYEQYF
TGCACCAGCAGCCCGGGGGACAGGGGCTACGAGCAGTACTTC
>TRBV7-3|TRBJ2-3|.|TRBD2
CASSVGTGGTDTQYF
TGTGCCAGCAGCGTAGGGACGGGAGGAACAGATACGCAGTATTTT
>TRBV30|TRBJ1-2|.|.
CAWDGTGEGYGYTF
TGTGCCTGGGATGGGACTGGGGAAGGATATGGCTACACCTTC
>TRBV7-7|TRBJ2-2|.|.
CASSLLNTGELFF
TGTGCCAGCAGCTTACTGAACACCGGGGAGCTGTTTTTT
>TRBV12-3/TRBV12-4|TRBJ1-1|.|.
CASRGAGTEAFF
TGTGCCAGCAGGGGGGCAGGAACTGAAGCTTTCTTT
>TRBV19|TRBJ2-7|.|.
CASSINRGQTYEQYF
TGTGCCAGTAGTATCAATAGGGGCCAAACCTACGAGCAGTACTTC
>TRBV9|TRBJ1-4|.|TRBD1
CASSVGTGGGEKLFF
TGTGCCAGCAGCGTCGGGACAGGGGGGGGTGAAAAACTGTTTTTT
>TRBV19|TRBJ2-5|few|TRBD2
CASSRLAGAEETQYF
TGTGCCAGTAGTAGACTAGCGGGAGCGGAAGAGACCCAGTACTTC
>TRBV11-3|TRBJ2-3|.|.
CASSLASGSDTQYF
TGTGCCAGCAGCTTAGCAAGCGGGTCAGATACGCAGTATTTT
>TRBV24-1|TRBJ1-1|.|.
CATSDFLRRYSYTEAFF
TGTGCCACCAGTGATTTTCTTCGGCGGTACTCATACACTGAAGCTTTCTTT
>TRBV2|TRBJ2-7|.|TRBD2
CASMRTSGNYEQYF
TGTGCCAGCATGAGGACTAGCGGGAACTACGAGCAGTACTTC
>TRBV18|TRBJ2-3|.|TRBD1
CASSLPGQGATDTQYF
TGTGCCAGCTCACTACCAGGACAGGGGGCAACGGATACGCAGTATTTT
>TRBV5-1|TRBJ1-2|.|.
CASPWPPGVRGYTF
TGCGCCAGCCCTTGGCCCCCAGGGGTTCGAGGCTACACCTTC
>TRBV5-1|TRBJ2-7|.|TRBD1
CASSPRQGQGYEQYF
TGCGCCAGCAGCCCGCGACAGGGGCAGGGTTACGAGCAGTACTTC
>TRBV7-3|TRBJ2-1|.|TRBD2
CASSLGGLAGANEQFF
TGTGCCAGCAGCTTAGGGGGACTAGCGGGAGCAAATGAGCAGTTCTTC
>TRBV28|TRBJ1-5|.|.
CASSLTGTTRQPQHF
TGTGCCAGCAGTTTAACCGGGACAACTCGCCAGCCCCAGCATTTT
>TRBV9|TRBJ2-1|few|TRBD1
CASSDTTHGTVTSSYNEQFF
TGTGCCAGCAGCGACACCACGCACGGGACAGTTACGTCCTCCTACAATGAGCAGTTCTTC
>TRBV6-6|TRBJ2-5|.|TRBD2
CASTGEGETQYF
TGTGCCAGCACCGGGGAGGGGGAGACCCAGTACTTC
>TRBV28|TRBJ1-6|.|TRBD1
CASSLSGQGFSPLHF
TGTGCCAGCAGTTTATCGGGACAGGGGTTTTCACCCCTCCACTTT
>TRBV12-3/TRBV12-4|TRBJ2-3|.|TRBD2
CASKRGDTDTQYF
TGTGCCAGCAAGCGGGGGGACACAGATACGCAGTATTTT
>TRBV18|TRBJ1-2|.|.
CASSPDTGYGYTF
TGTGCCAGCTCACCGGACACGGGCTATGGCTACACCTTC
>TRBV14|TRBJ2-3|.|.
CASYLGGSTDTQYF
TGTGCCAGCTATCTCGGCGGAAGCACAGATACGCAGTATTTT
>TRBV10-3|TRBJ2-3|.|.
CAINQRSTDTQYF
TGTGCCATCAACCAGCGGTCTACAGATACGCAGTATTTT
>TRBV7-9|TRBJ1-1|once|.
CASSPTYTEAFF
TGTGCCAGCAGCCCAACATACACTGAAGCTTTCTTT
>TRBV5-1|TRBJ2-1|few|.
CASSLEEGEQFF
TGCGCCAGCAGCTTGGAGGAGGGAGAGCAGTTCTTC
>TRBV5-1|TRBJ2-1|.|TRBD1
CASSSGTGAGTSEQFF
TGCGCCAGCAGTTCCGGGACAGGGGCCGGAACGAGTGAGCAGTTCTTC
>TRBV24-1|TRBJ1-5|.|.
CATSDAGTSSNQPQHF
TGTGCCACCAGTGATGCCGGGACAAGTAGCAATCAGCCCCAGCATTTT